This TCR beta chain was sequenced in a study of CD8 T cells in Susac syndrome. Random hexamers primed reverse transcription of roughly 0.5 to 1 ug RNA. An immunoSEQ multiplex PCR generated amplified TCR beta CDR3 products spanning 54 Vbeta and 13 Jbeta. TCRdb processed the immunoSEQ multiplex PCR reads anew with MiXCR; each CDR3 protein has one entry. The sample includes about 160,000 distinct CDR3 sequences, approximately 94% of them seen just once. Germline CDR1 MDHEN, CDR2 SYDVKM. The CDR3 has 13 amino acids. V shed 10 bases and J shed 8 bases, with 17 bases lying between them. TEMRA cells were FACS-enriched, unlike CD8+ and CD4+ T cells, which were negatively isolated.

Sequencing was done on a sample of CD4+ T cells from PBMCs. The V and J genes are TRBV28 and TRBJ1-4; TRBD1 might be the D (5 bases). The sequence was obtained from a human donor with multiple sclerosis. Here the CDR3 reads CATSRDGTEKLFF. CDR3 in DNA: TGTGCCACCTCCCGGGACGGCACAGAAAAACTGTTTTTT. Full variable domain (rest looked up from reference TRBV28 and TRBJ1-4): DVKVTQSSRYLVKRTGEKVFLECVQDMDHENMFWYRQDPGLGLRLIYFSYDVKMKEKGDIPEGYSVSREKKERFSLILESASTNQTSMYLCATSRDGTEKLFFGSGTQLSVL.